Listed below are T cell receptor beta chains from one sample, sequenced in a study of blood T cell repertoires in COVID-19. Repertoires were generated with immunoSEQ multiplex PCR, while TCRdb's copy carries only in-frame clones and drops some. The data show more than 300,000 clones, with roughly 91% seen just once and less than 9.5% held by the top ten. Sequences were obtained from PBMCs or T cells enriched from blood (not recorded which). The receptors here all came from a woman aged 25 to 39 who had recovered from COVID-19. Both conserved end residues are part of each CDR3. The order of the fields is clone size, D gene, J gene, V gene, CDR3 DNA, CDR3 protein. A D gene is named only where the DNA matches it firmly. Clone size, where shown, is once, few, many, or a class for clones that have expanded.

NA	NA	TRBJ2-3	TRBV7-2	TGTGCCAGCAGCTTAGTTTCCTTCTCAGATACGCAGTATTTT	CASSLVSFSDTQYF
NA	NA	TRBJ2-7	TRBV27	TGTGCCAGCAGTTTGGACTCCTCCTACGAGCAGTACTTC	CASSLDSSYEQYF
NA	TRBD1	TRBJ2-1	TRBV15	TGTGCCACCAGCAGTTTTCAGGGGGATGAGCAGTTCTTC	CATSSFQGDEQFF
NA	NA	TRBJ2-2	TRBV11-3	TGTGCCAGCAGCCCCGGACAGTACACCGGGGAGCTGTTTTTT	CASSPGQYTGELFF
NA	NA	TRBJ2-7	TRBV28	TGTGCCAGCAGTCTCCAGGGCCGCGAGCAGTACTTC	CASSLQGREQYF
NA	NA	TRBJ2-7	TRBV19	TGTGCCAGTAGTATAGTTAGCAGCGCCAACTCCTACGAGCAGTACTTC	CASSIVSSANSYEQYF
NA	TRBD1	TRBJ2-2	TRBV19	TGTGCCAGTAGTACGCTTCATGGACAGGGAAACACCGGGGAGCTGTTTTTT	CASSTLHGQGNTGELFF
NA	NA	TRBJ2-7	TRBV10-3	TGTGCCATCAGTGAGGGGGCAAGGTACGAGCAGTACTTC	CAISEGARYEQYF
NA	NA	TRBJ1-1	TRBV27	TGTGCCAGCAGTTTCTTTAGGAACACTGAAGCTTTCTTT	CASSFFRNTEAFF
NA	TRBD1	TRBJ2-1	TRBV2	TGTGCCGCTGGACAGGGGGTACATGAGCAGTTCTTC	CAAGQGVHEQFF
NA	TRBD1	TRBJ1-6	TRBV19	TGTGCCAGTAGTAACTCCTACGACAGGGATGATTCACCCCTCCACTTT	CASSNSYDRDDSPLHF
NA	NA	TRBJ1-2	TRBV9	TGTGCCAGCAGCGTCGCCCCCCCCGGGACACAAACGTTCCTCTATGGCTACACCTTC	CASSVAPPGTQTFLYGYTF
NA	NA	TRBJ1-1	TRBV4-2	TGTGCCAGCAGCCAAGACCTAGAGGGTGCGGGGAACACTGAAGCTTTCTTT	CASSQDLEGAGNTEAFF
NA	TRBD1	TRBJ2-5	TRBV7-9	TGTGCCAGCAGTCGCGGGGACAGGGGCGAATTTTTAGAGACCCAGTACTTC	CASSRGDRGEFLETQYF
few	NA	TRBJ1-5	TRBV2	TGTGCCAGCAGTGACGGACGGGCCGAGGGGCCCCAGCATTTT	CASSDGRAEGPQHF
once	NA	TRBJ1-1	TRBV10-3	TGTGCCATCAGTGAAACAGGGAAGAACACTGAAGCTTTCTTT	CAISETGKNTEAFF
NA	TRBD1	TRBJ1-1	TRBV10-3	TGTGCCATCAGTCCGGACAGGGGGTTGAACACTGAAGCTTTCTTT	CAISPDRGLNTEAFF
few	TRBD2	TRBJ2-7	TRBV7-2	TGTGCCACCCAACTAGCGGGAGGAGTGAGGCAGTACTTC	CATQLAGGVRQYF
NA	NA	TRBJ1-2	TRBV20-1	TGCAGTGCTAGTAGCAGGAACTCCTATGGCTACACCTTC	CSASSRNSYGYTF
NA	NA	TRBJ1-1	TRBV7-2	TGTGCCAGCAGCTTATACTTTTCGAACACTGAAGCTTTCTTT	CASSLYFSNTEAFF
NA	NA	TRBJ2-2	TRBV25-1	TGTGCCAGCAGTGAATCCGGGCGGGACACCGGGGAGCTGTTTTTT	CASSESGRDTGELFF
NA	NA	TRBJ2-1	TRBV7-8	TGTGCCAGCAGCGCATTGACTCGATCCTACAATGAGCAGTTCTTC	CASSALTRSYNEQFF
NA	NA	TRBJ1-2	TRBV27	TGTGCCAGCAGTTCCCTAGCGGATAGCTACACCTTC	CASSSLADSYTF
NA	NA	TRBJ2-1	TRBV2	TGTGCCAGCATCAGGACAATAACCTACAATGAGCAGTTCTTC	CASIRTITYNEQFF
many	TRBD1	TRBJ2-7	TRBV11-2	TGTGCCAGCAGCCGGTCAGGGGGCCCCGCCTACGAGCAGTACTTC	CASSRSGGPAYEQYF
NA	TRBD1	TRBJ1-1	TRBV9	TGTGCCAGCAGCGTAAGCGGACAGGGGAACACTGAAGCTTTCTTT	CASSVSGQGNTEAFF
NA	NA	TRBJ2-3	TRBV5-4	TGTGCCAGCAGCCCGCCCAGGGGCACCCAAGATACGCAGTATTTT	CASSPPRGTQDTQYF
NA	TRBD2	TRBJ2-1	TRBV6-6	TGTGCCAGCACCGGACTAGCGGGAGGGTACAATGAGCAGTTCTTC	CASTGLAGGYNEQFF
NA	TRBD2	TRBJ2-1	TRBV15	TGTGCCACCAGCGTAGCTAGCGGGAGTATCGATGAGCAGTTCTTC	CATSVASGSIDEQFF
NA	TRBD1	TRBJ2-3	TRBV5-1	TGCGCCAGCACCGAGGGGGCTAGCACAGATACGCAGTATTTT	CASTEGASTDTQYF
NA	TRBD2	TRBJ2-3	TRBV27	TGTGCCAGCAGTCACGAGACCCCGGGGGGGGCGATTAGCACAGATACGCAGTATTTT	CASSHETPGGAISTDTQYF
once	NA	TRBJ1-2	TRBV27	TGTGCCAGCAGTTGGGCCGGGACTGACTATGGCTACACCTTC	CASSWAGTDYGYTF
NA	NA	TRBJ2-1	TRBV24-1	TGTGCCACCAGTGGGGGCCAGGGGCGATATGAGCAGTTCTTC	CATSGGQGRYEQFF
NA	NA	TRBJ1-6	TRBV15	TGTGCTGCGGCCACAGGGTTGGATTCACCCCTCCACTTT	CAAATGLDSPLHF
NA	NA	TRBJ1-2	TRBV4-1	TGCGCCAGCAGCCAAGATCTAGGCAGGGGATCCTATGGCTACACCTTC	CASSQDLGRGSYGYTF
NA	NA	TRBJ2-5	TRBV5-5	TGTGCCAGCAGCGGGGCTTCCCAAGAGACCCAGTACTTC	CASSGASQETQYF
NA	NA	TRBJ2-2	TRBV28	TGTGCCAGCAGTTCACCCGGTTATGGAGGATGGAAAGGGGAGCTGTTTTTT	CASSSPGYGGWKGELFF
NA	TRBD1	TRBJ1-6	TRBV6-5	TGTGCCAGCGACAGGGATTACTATAATTCACCCCTCCACTTT	CASDRDYYNSPLHF
NA	NA	TRBJ1-6	TRBV11-2	TGTGCCAGCAGCATTCGGACACCCTATAGCTCCTATAATTCACCCCTCCACTTT	CASSIRTPYSSYNSPLHF
NA	TRBD1	TRBJ2-7	TRBV5-1	TGCGCCAGCAGCTTGCTCTTTATGACAGGGGAAACCTACGAGCAGTACTTC	CASSLLFMTGETYEQYF
NA	NA	TRBJ2-7	TRBV7-2	TGTGCCAGCAGCTACCAGACCTACGAGCAGTACTTC	CASSYQTYEQYF
NA	TRBD2	TRBJ2-2	TRBV5-1	TGCGCCAGCAGCTCAACTAGCGGGTATGGTATCGGGGAGCTGTTTTTT	CASSSTSGYGIGELFF
NA	TRBD2	TRBJ2-3	TRBV19	TGTGCCAGTAGTATTCCCCCTTTGACTAGCGGACGCACAGATACGCAGTATTTT	CASSIPPLTSGRTDTQYF